This is a list of T cell receptor beta chains from one sample in a study of T cell responses to AZD1222 COVID-19 vaccine. The assay was immunoSEQ multiplex PCR, and TCRdb's table has in-frame clones only and misses some. The repertoire holds approximately 89,000 clones, with around nine tenths as singletons. This sample comprised peripheral blood, obtained on day 0 of AZD1222 vaccination. The receptors were sampled from an adult in good health. Both conserved end residues are part of each CDR3. Fields, in order: J gene, V gene, D gene, clone size, CDR3 DNA, CDR3 protein. A D gene is named only where the DNA matches it firmly. Clone size is shown for a subset of rows, as once, few, many or a class of expanded clone.

TRBJ1-3 | TRBV28 | TRBD1 | once | TGTGCCAGCAGCCTACCCAGACAGGGAACAAACACCATATATTTT | CASSLPRQGTNTIYF
TRBJ2-7 | TRBV6-5 | NA | NA | TGTGCCAGCAGTTACCGTGAAGGGGCGACCTACGAGCAGTACTTC | CASSYREGATYEQYF
TRBJ2-7 | TRBV20-1 | NA | once | TGCAGTGCTAGTTTGGATTCCTACGAGCAGTACTTC | CSASLDSYEQYF
TRBJ1-2 | TRBV9 | NA | NA | TGTGCCAGCAGCCCCCGGAGGGACCTTAACTATGGCTACACCTTC | CASSPRRDLNYGYTF
TRBJ1-4 | TRBV6-5 | NA | NA | TGTGCCAGCAGTTACTTTAGGGCAGCAACTAATGAAAAACTGTTTTTT | CASSYFRAATNEKLFF
TRBJ1-5 | TRBV28 | TRBD1 | NA | TGTGCCAGCAGACCTACAGGGGGCAATCAGCCCCAGCATTTT | CASRPTGGNQPQHF
TRBJ2-7 | TRBV7-2 | NA | NA | TGTGCCAGCAGCTTAGTGCGCTCGGGGAGCGAGCAGTACTTC | CASSLVRSGSEQYF
TRBJ2-3 | TRBV2 | TRBD1 | NA | TGTGCCAGCAGTACCCGACAGGGGGCAGTAGATACGCAGTATTTT | CASSTRQGAVDTQYF
TRBJ1-1 | TRBV18 | NA | NA | TGTGCCAGCTCAACAGGTGATGTAAGGAACACTGAAGCTTTCTTT | CASSTGDVRNTEAFF
TRBJ2-1 | TRBV2 | NA | once | TGTGCCAGCATAGGCAGGGCCAATGAGCAGTTCTTC | CASIGRANEQFF
TRBJ2-7 | TRBV30 | NA | NA | TGTGCCTGGAGCGAACTTTTAACTGGGGTCGAGCAGTACTTC | CAWSELLTGVEQYF
TRBJ1-1 | TRBV2 | NA | NA | TGTGCCAGCGGAGGGGCCAGTTACACTGAAGCTTTCTTT | CASGGASYTEAFF
TRBJ1-6 | TRBV9 | NA | NA | TGTGCCAGCAGCGTAGCCCCCCTCGGATCACCCCTCCACTTT | CASSVAPLGSPLHF
TRBJ2-7 | TRBV14 | NA | NA | TGTGCCAGCAGCCAAGACCCTCGATGGGAGCAGTACTTC | CASSQDPRWEQYF
TRBJ1-5 | TRBV30 | NA | NA | TGTGCCTGGAGTGGCAGGGGACAAGGAATGCAGCCCCAGCATTTT | CAWSGRGQGMQPQHF
TRBJ1-1 | TRBV18 | TRBD1 | NA | TGTGCCAGCTCACGTAAGACCGGGACAGCATACACTGAAGCTTTCTTT | CASSRKTGTAYTEAFF
TRBJ1-2 | TRBV12-3/TRBV12-4 | TRBD1 | NA | TGTGCCAGCAGTCACACTACAGGGGGTGGAACCTTC | CASSHTTGGGTF
TRBJ2-1 | TRBV28 | NA | NA | TGTGCCAGCAGTTTAGGTAGCGCATATTTTGATGAGCAGTTCTTC | CASSLGSAYFDEQFF
TRBJ1-5 | TRBV4-1 | NA | few | TGCGCCAGCAGCCAATATCCAGGGAGCAATCAGCCCCAGCATTTT | CASSQYPGSNQPQHF
TRBJ1-2 | TRBV5-1 | TRBD1 | NA | TGCGCCAGCAACCCTTCGGACAGGGGACACTATGGCTACACCTTC | CASNPSDRGHYGYTF
TRBJ1-5 | TRBV27 | NA | NA | TGTGCCAGCAGTTTTTCCGGGCAGCAGCCCCAGCATTTT | CASSFSGQQPQHF
TRBJ2-7 | TRBV19 | NA | NA | TGTGCCAGTAGTACCCAGGGAAGGTCCTACGAGCAGTACTTC | CASSTQGRSYEQYF
TRBJ2-3 | TRBV19 | TRBD1 | once | TGTGCCAGTAAACCACAGGGGAACACAGATACGCAGTATTTT | CASKPQGNTDTQYF
TRBJ1-2 | TRBV6-5 | NA | NA | TGTGCCAGCAGACCGGATGAGAAAGGTGGCTACACCTTC | CASRPDEKGGYTF
TRBJ2-7 | TRBV7-9 | NA | NA | TGTGCCAGCAGCATCCAGGGATGGGAGCAGTACTTC | CASSIQGWEQYF
TRBJ1-2 | TRBV7-2 | NA | once | TGTGCCAGCAGCTTACCGGGCAGGGGTGGCTACACCTTC | CASSLPGRGGYTF
TRBJ2-7 | TRBV2 | NA | NA | TGTGCCAGCAACGGGCTGAGCTCCTACGAGCAGTACTTC | CASNGLSSYEQYF
TRBJ1-6 | TRBV5-1 | NA | NA | TGCGCCAGCAGCTTGGGGCAGGAATATTCACCCCTCCACTTT | CASSLGQEYSPLHF
TRBJ2-4 | TRBV2 | NA | NA | TGTGCCAGCAGCGCATTTTTACCTGAAAACATTCAGTACTTC | CASSAFLPENIQYF
TRBJ1-6 | TRBV6-1 | TRBD1 | NA | TGTGCCAGCAGTGCGGGACAGGGGGCAGGGAATTCACCCCTCCACTTT | CASSAGQGAGNSPLHF
TRBJ1-3 | TRBV28 | TRBD1 | NA | TGTGCCAGCGGGGCCCCGGGACAGGGGGCTGGAAACACCATATATTTT | CASGAPGQGAGNTIYF
TRBJ2-7 | TRBV30 | TRBD1 | NA | TGTGCCTGGAGGACAGGGGGCTACGAGCAGTACTTC | CAWRTGGYEQYF
TRBJ2-7 | TRBV2 | NA | NA | TGTGCCAGCAGTGAAGAGGTCTTGCGGGCGCAGTACTTC | CASSEEVLRAQYF
TRBJ1-1 | TRBV30 | NA | NA | TGTGCCTGGAGTGTACGGGCTGGCACTGAAGCTTTCTTT | CAWSVRAGTEAFF
TRBJ2-2 | TRBV4-3 | NA | NA | TGCGCCAGCAGTGGGTTATGGGCCGGGGAGCTGTTTTTT | CASSGLWAGELFF
TRBJ1-1 | TRBV2 | NA | NA | TGTGCCAGCAGTGCGATCGGGAATCCTGAAGCTTTCTTT | CASSAIGNPEAFF
TRBJ2-7 | TRBV7-9 | NA | NA | TGTGCCAGCACTGAGACTCCATTCTCCTACGAGCAGTACTTC | CASTETPFSYEQYF
TRBJ1-5 | TRBV7-8 | TRBD1 | NA | TGTGCCAGCAGCTCCCGACAGACAGGGGACAATCAGCCCCAGCATTTT | CASSSRQTGDNQPQHF
TRBJ1-2 | TRBV3-1/TRBV3-2 | TRBD1 | NA | TGTGCCAGCAGCCTTTCGGGACAGGGGAATTACTATGGCTACACCTTC | CASSLSGQGNYYGYTF
TRBJ1-5 | TRBV6-6 | NA | NA | TGTGCCAGCAGCGTCATTAATCAGCCCCAGCATTTT | CASSVINQPQHF
TRBJ1-4 | TRBV27 | NA | NA | TGTGCCAGCAGTCCGCCGGGACATTTATTTGGCAAACTGTTTTTT | CASSPPGHLFGKLFF
TRBJ1-2 | TRBV25-1 | TRBD1 | NA | TGTGCCAGCAGCATTGACACCGGGACAGGGCATGGCTACACCTTC | CASSIDTGTGHGYTF
TRBJ2-1 | TRBV30 | TRBD2 | NA | TGTGCCTGGAGTGTAGGTAGCGGGGTATACAATGAGCAGTTCTTC | CAWSVGSGVYNEQFF
TRBJ1-2 | TRBV3-1/TRBV3-2 | NA | NA | TGTGCCAGCAGCCGGGGGGCAGACTATGGCTACACCTTC | CASSRGADYGYTF
TRBJ2-7 | TRBV6-6 | TRBD1 | once | TGTGCCAGCAGTCACTTGGGGCAGGGGGCCTACGAGCAGTACTTC | CASSHLGQGAYEQYF
TRBJ2-2 | TRBV6-6 | NA | NA | TGTGCCAGCACCAACTCCACCGGGGGAGAAATGGGACCCGAACCGGGCACCGGGGAGCTGTTTTTT | CASTNSTGGEMGPEPGTGELFF
TRBJ2-2 | TRBV7-9 | NA | NA | TGTGCCAGCAGCTTTGGTTGGACGAACACCGGGGAGCTGTTTTTT | CASSFGWTNTGELFF
TRBJ1-5 | TRBV6-5 | NA | few | TGTGCCAGCACCTCCGGAGAGGGAGGTAGGCCCCAGCATTTT | CASTSGEGGRPQHF
TRBJ2-3 | TRBV24-1 | NA | once | TGTGCCTCTCAGGGGGGGGATACGCAGTATTTT | CASQGGDTQYF
TRBJ1-1 | TRBV30 | NA | NA | TGTGCCTGGAGTGTAAAGGGCAGAGCAAACACTGAAGCTTTCTTT | CAWSVKGRANTEAFF
TRBJ1-6 | TRBV2 | TRBD1 | NA | TGTGCCAGCTGGCGGGGACAGTCTAATTCACCCCTCCACTTT | CASWRGQSNSPLHF